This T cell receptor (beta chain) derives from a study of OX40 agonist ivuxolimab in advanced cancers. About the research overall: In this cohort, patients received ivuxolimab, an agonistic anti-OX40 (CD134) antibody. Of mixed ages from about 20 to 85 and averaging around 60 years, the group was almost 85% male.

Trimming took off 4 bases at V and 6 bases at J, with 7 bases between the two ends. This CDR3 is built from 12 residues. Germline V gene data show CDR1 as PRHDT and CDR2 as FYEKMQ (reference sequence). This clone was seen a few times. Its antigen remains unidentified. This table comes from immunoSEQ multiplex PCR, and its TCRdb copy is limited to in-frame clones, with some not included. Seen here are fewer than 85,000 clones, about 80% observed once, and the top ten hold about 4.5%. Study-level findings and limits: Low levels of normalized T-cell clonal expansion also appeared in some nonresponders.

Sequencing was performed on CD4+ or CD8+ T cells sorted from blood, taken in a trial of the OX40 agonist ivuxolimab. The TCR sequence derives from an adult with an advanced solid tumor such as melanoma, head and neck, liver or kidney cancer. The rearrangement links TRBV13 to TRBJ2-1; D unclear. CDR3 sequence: CASSSTLNEQFF. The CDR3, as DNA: TGTGCCAGCAGCTCGACTCTCAATGAGCAGTTCTTC.